What follows is one T cell receptor (beta chain) and its context. No antigen is known for it. The V end lost 0 bases, the J end lost 4 bases, and 10 bases lay between the germline ends. The length of the CDR3 is 14 residues. Germline lookup yields CDR1 MNHEY and CDR2 SVGAGI. Unique molecular identifiers tagged the TCRbeta library. TCRdb redid the calling of the PCR reads with MiXCR, one entry per CDR3 protein. The sample carries some 260,000 distinct CDR3 sequences, approximately 24% recorded once. The entry originates in a study of T-cell reconstitution after alpha-beta-depleted transplantation in children. Study-wide points: At one year after transplant, newly produced T cells mostly accounted for T-cell counts and diversity. Several hundred expanded graft clones reportedly gave rise to the alpha-beta T cells present about two months after transplant.

The receptor's source is a female patient younger than 10 who had a stem cell transplant for congenital amegakaryocytic thrombocytopenia, so the T cells may come from the graft donor. Sequences were derived from PBMCs, mostly from graft donor cells, sampled 360 days after TCRalphabeta/CD19-depleted stem cell transplant. The genes are TRBV6-5 and TRBJ2-7; no firm D call. The CDR3 reads CASSYSDFAYEQYF. CDR3 DNA sequence: TGTGCCAGCAGTTACTCGGATTTCGCTTACGAGCAGTACTTC.